This TCR beta chain was observed in a study of shared clonotypes between healthy human individuals. Study-wide points: Against clonotypes common to all four donors, non-shared ones had lower generation probabilities.

Into CD45RA+ naive and CD45RA-negative memory subsets, the CD4+ cells were split. Details on this clone: The antigen remains undetermined. The germline gene is not matched at one end of the junction; a read error may be the cause.

The germline V gene encodes CDR1 SGHTA and CDR2 FQGNSA. This CDR3 has 13 amino acids. Execution of the assay was at deep level. Generated by immunoSEQ multiplex PCR, the TCRdb table keeps only in-frame clones and is missing some. The sample contains 170,000 or so clones, over 50% of which appear only once. The TCR was taken from a man under 40 in good health. This chain links TRBV7-2 with TRBJ2-2, with TRBD2 as a possible D gene (6 bases). Input material: memory CD4+ T cells sorted from blood. Specified subset: CD45RA-negative fraction. Here the CDR3 DNA reads TGTGCCAGCAGCTCGATGCGGGGCGGCCGGTCCCAGTTT. It is translated as CASSSMRGGRSQF.